This T cell receptor beta chain is drawn from a study of technical replicates of blood from a handful of donors. Germline V gene sequence: CDR1 LNHDA, CDR2 SQIVND (reference sequence). Trimming took 6 bases from V and 4 from J; bases not matched to a gene: 5. CDR3 length equals 13 residues. Sequenced by immunoSEQ multiplex PCR; TCRdb stores in-frame clones only, minus some. The data contain tens of thousands of clones, 92% of them singletons. This chain connects TRBV19 to TRBJ2-7; 8 nucleotides match TRBD1. This TCR was recovered from a human donor in good health. Sequencing was performed on T cells isolated from PBMCs. The CDR3 region is CASSLRQGYEQYF. CDR3 DNA sequence: TGTGCCAGTAGCCTGAGACAGGGGTACGAGCAGTACTTC.